This T cell receptor beta chain was recorded in a study of T cells in Graves' hyperthyroidism and ophthalmopathy. Amplified regions were TCR beta CDR3 sequences from RNA transcripts. TCR CDR3 underwent first-round RT-PCR with the HTBI primer set. A single record per CDR3 protein comes from TCRdb applying MiXCR to the multiplex PCR reads. Here the sample spans around 690,000 distinct CDR3 sequences, less than 25% being singletons. The CDR3 is 18 amino acids. J gave up 9 bases and V 2 bases, and 13 bases lay outside the gene matches. Germline V CDR1 and CDR2: KGHSH, LQKENI. Together with thyroid ultrasound, orbital computed tomography, serum thyroxine and TRAb, clinical symptoms were used for diagnoses.

Sequencing used blood. This chain connects TRBV18 to TRBJ2-1; the match to TRBD2 covers 13 bases. The source is a man between 25 and 39 years old with Graves' ophthalmopathy. The CDR3 loop reads CASSPIALAGGPGSEQFF. Written as DNA, the CDR3 is TGTGCCAGCTCACCAATAGCACTAGCGGGAGGGCCTGGGAGTGAGCAGTTCTTC.